This T cell receptor (beta chain) is from a study of cytomegalovirus exposure and HLA in healthy donors. Broader study findings: Being productive about 87% or about 30% of the time was typical of most TCR beta V segments in an earlier analysis. The authors enumerated around 150 TCR beta chains as linked to cytomegalovirus. Common viral pathogens seemed, in a later analysis, to connect with several of the most significant clusters.

PCR used 60 Vbeta primers and 13 Jbeta primers. Sequencing was performed with immunoSEQ multiplex PCR; in TCRdb, only in-frame clones are kept and a portion is missing. The data contain around 52,000 clones, roughly 80% of them singletons. There were likely unrecorded immune exposures, though donors were nominally healthy when sampled. Germline CDR1 and CDR2: MGHRA and YSYEKL. The CDR3 runs to 17 residues. Trimming stripped 4 bases from V and 2 bases from J, with 20 bases between. Regarding this clone: Its antigen is not identified.

Sequenced input: PBMCs. The clonotype was recovered from a man aged 40-49 years in good health and CMV-seronegative. This chain links TRBV4-1 with TRBJ1-2, with TRBD1 as a possible D gene (6 bases). CDR3: CASSLNLGAGFNYGYTF. DNA of the CDR3: TGCGCCAGCAGCCTCAACCTGGGGGCCGGATTCAACTATGGCTACACCTTC.